The sample holds one count of the clone carrying this T cell receptor (beta chain). These data belong to a study of PD-1 blockade in classical Hodgkin lymphoma. Only in-frame clones appear in the TCRdb table, and some are missing; sequencing was by immunoSEQ multiplex PCR. The table records 110,000 or so clones, around 90% of them present only once. Time point in this sample: cycle 4 day 1 (C4D1), after 6 weeks of nivolumab. Relapse was seen in all patients after autologous stem cell transplantation, and brentuximab vedotin exposure was variable. Germline lookup yields CDR1 LNHDA and CDR2 SQIVND (reference sequence). V was cut by 3 bases and J by 3 bases, with 9 bases left in between. The CDR3 contains 14 residues.

The sequenced sample was peripheral blood mononuclear cells (PBMCs), obtained before the fourth cycle of nivolumab. The clonotype originates from a human donor with classical Hodgkin lymphoma. The chain couples TRBV19 to TRBJ2-1, with D perhaps TRBD2 (6 bases). CDR3 DNA: TGTGCCAGTAGTATTCCGGGACTCTACAATGAGCAGTTCTTC. Amino acid sequence: CASSIPGLYNEQFF.